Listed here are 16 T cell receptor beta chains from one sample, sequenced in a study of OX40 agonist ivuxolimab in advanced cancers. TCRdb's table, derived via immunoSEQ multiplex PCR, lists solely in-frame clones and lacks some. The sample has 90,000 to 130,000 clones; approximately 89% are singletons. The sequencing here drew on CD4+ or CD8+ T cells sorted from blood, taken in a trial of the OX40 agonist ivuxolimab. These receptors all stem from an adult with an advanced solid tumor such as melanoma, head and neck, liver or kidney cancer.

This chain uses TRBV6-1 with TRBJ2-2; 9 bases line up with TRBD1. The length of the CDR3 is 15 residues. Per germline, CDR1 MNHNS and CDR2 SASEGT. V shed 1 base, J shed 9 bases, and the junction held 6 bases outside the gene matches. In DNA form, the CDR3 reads TGTGCCAGCAGTGAAGACGGGACAGGGTTGAGGGAGCTGTTTTTT. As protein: CASSEDGTGLRELFF.

The CDR3 loop is CASSLGGYGSYNEQFF. CDR3 in DNA: TGTGCCAGCAGTTTAGGGGGATACGGGTCCTACAATGAGCAGTTCTTC. V is TRBV28 and J is TRBJ2-1, with D perhaps being TRBD1 or TRBD2 (5 bases each). Trimming stripped 2 bases from V and 1 base from J, with 12 bases between. The CDR3 sequence is 16 residues long. Germline V gene sequence: CDR1 MDHEN, CDR2 SYDVKM.

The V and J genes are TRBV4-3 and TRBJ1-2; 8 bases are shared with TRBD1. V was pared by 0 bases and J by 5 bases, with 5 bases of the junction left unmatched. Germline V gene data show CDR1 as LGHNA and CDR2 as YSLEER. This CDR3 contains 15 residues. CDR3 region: CASSQEITGGYGYTF. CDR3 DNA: TGCGCCAGCAGCCAAGAAATAACAGGGGGGTATGGCTACACCTTC.

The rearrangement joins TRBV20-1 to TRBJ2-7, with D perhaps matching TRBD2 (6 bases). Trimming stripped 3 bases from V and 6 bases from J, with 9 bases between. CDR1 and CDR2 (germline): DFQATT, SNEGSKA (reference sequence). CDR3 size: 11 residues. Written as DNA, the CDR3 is TGCAGTGCTAGTCGCGGGATCGAGCAGTACTTC. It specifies CSASRGIEQYF.

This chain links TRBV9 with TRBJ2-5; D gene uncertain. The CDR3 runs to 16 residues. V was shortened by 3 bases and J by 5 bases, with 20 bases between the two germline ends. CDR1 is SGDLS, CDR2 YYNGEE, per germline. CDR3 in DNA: TGTGCCAGCAGCGCCGACCCTACAAGGTCGGAGGAGACCCAGTACTTC. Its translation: CASSADPTRSEETQYF.

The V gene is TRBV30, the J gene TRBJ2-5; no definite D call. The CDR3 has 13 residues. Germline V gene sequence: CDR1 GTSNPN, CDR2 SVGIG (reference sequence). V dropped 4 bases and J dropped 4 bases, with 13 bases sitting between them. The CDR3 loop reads CAWTSSDRETQYF. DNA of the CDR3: TGTGCCTGGACGTCATCCGACCGAGAGACCCAGTACTTC.

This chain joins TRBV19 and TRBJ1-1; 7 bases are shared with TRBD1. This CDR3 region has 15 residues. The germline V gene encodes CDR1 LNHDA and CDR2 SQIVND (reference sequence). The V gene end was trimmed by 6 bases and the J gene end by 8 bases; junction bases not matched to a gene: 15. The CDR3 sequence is CASRDRRRTFVEAFF. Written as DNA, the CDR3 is TGTGCCAGTAGGGACAGGAGAAGAACGTTTGTCGAAGCTTTCTTT.

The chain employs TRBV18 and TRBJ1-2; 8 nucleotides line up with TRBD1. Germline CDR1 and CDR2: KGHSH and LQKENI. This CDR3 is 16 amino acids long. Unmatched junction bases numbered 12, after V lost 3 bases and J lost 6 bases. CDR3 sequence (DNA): TGTGCCAGCTCACCCCGCCGGACAGGGCCGGAAAATGGCTACACCTTC. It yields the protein CASSPRRTGPENGYTF.

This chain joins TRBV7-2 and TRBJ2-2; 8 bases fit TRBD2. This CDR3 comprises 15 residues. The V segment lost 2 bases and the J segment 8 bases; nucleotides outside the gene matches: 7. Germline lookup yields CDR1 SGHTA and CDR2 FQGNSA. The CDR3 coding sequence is TGTGCCAGCAGCTTACTCGGGAGGGCCCCAGGGGAGCTGTTTTTT. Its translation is CASSLLGRAPGELFF.

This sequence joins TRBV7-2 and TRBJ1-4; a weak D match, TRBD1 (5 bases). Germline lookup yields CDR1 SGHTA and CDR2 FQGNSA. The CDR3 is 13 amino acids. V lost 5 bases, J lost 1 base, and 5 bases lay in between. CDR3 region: CASSRGTNEKLFF. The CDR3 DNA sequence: TGTGCCAGCAGCAGGGGAACTAATGAAAAACTGTTTTTT. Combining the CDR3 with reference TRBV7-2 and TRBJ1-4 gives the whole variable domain GAGVSQSPSNKVTEKGKDVELRCDPISGHTALYWYRQSLGQGLEFLIYFQGNSAPDKSGLPSDRFSAERTGGSVSTLTIQRTQQEDSAVYLCASSRGTNEKLFFGSGTQLSVL.

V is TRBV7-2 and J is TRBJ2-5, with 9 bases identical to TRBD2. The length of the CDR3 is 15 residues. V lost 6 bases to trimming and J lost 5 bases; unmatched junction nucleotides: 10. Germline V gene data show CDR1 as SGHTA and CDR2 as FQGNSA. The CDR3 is CASRLTGLAKETQYF. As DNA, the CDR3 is TGTGCCAGCAGGCTTACGGGACTAGCTAAGGAGACCCAGTACTTC.

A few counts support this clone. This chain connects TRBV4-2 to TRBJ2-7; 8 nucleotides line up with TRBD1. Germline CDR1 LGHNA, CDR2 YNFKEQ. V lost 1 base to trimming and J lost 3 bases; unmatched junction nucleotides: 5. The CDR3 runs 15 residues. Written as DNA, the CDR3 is TGTGCCAGCAGCCAAGCAAGACAGGGGCTCTACGAGCAGTACTTC. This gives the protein CASSQARQGLYEQYF.

Here the CDR3 reads CASSFYGARRDYGYTF. The DNA of the CDR3 is TGTGCCAGCAGTTTTTACGGGGCTCGAAGAGACTATGGCTACACCTTC. The V gene is TRBV28, the J gene TRBJ1-2; possible D gene TRBD1, 5 bases. CDR3 length equals 16 residues. Germline V gene sequence: CDR1 MDHEN, CDR2 SYDVKM. Deletions cut 3 bases from V and 3 bases from J, with 17 bases between.

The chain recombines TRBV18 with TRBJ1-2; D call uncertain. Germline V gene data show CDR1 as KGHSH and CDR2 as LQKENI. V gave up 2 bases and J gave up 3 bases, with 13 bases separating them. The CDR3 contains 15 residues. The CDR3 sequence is CASSPILRQDYGYTF. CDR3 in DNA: TGTGCCAGCTCACCAATTCTGAGGCAGGACTATGGCTACACCTTC.

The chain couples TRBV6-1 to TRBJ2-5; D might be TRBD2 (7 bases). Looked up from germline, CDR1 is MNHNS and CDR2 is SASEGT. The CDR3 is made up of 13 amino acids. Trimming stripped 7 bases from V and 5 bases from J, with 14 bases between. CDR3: CASMRGPGETQYF. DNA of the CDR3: TGTGCCAGCATGCGGGGGCCCGGTGAGACCCAGTACTTC.

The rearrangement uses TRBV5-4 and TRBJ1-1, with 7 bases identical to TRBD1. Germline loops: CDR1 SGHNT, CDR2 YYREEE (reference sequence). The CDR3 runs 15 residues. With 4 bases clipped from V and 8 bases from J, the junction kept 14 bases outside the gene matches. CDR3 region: CASSKAGGRTLEAFF. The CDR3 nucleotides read TGTGCCAGCAGCAAGGCAGGGGGAAGAACACTAGAAGCTTTCTTT.